The rows below give T cell receptor beta chains drawn from one sample of a study of patients and donors after allogeneic stem cell transplantation. One entry per CDR3 protein results from TCRdb running MiXCR on the RT-PCR reads. Among roughly 40,000 distinct CDR3 sequences listed, roughly 30% were seen once. Sequenced input: blood, either unsorted or a sorted T cell fraction (not recorded which). The source of these receptors is a human donor who was either an allogeneic HSCT recipient or a stem cell or donor lymphocyte infusion donor (not recorded which). It is not recorded whose cells these are; they may come from a transplant donor. Both conserved end residues are part of each CDR3. A D gene is named only where the DNA matches it firmly. For some rows the clone size is stated as once, few or many, or as a class when expanded; others skip it.

abundance: .; d_gene: .; j_gene: TRBJ1-5; v_gene: TRBV6-1; CDR3aa: CASSASGPQHF; CDR3nt: TGTGCCAGCAGTGCTTCTGGGCCCCAGCATTTT
abundance: few; d_gene: .; j_gene: TRBJ2-1; v_gene: TRBV12-3/TRBV12-4; CDR3aa: CASSLTGEQFF; CDR3nt: TGTGCCAGCAGTTTAACGGGTGAGCAGTTCTTC
abundance: .; d_gene: .; j_gene: TRBJ1-1; v_gene: TRBV6-2/TRBV6-3; CDR3aa: CASSYGDRSWTEAFF; CDR3nt: TGTGCCAGCAGTTATGGTGACAGGTCGTGGACTGAAGCTTTCTTT
abundance: few; d_gene: TRBD2; j_gene: TRBJ2-6; v_gene: TRBV6-2/TRBV6-3; CDR3aa: CASSYTLLAGVISGANVLTF; CDR3nt: TGTGCCAGCAGTTACACCCTACTAGCGGGAGTCATCTCTGGGGCCAACGTCCTGACTTTC
abundance: few; d_gene: TRBD1; j_gene: TRBJ2-1; v_gene: TRBV2; CDR3aa: CASDRGPVEQFF; CDR3nt: TGTGCCAGCGACAGGGGGCCGGTTGAGCAGTTCTTC
abundance: .; d_gene: .; j_gene: TRBJ2-7; v_gene: TRBV4-3; CDR3aa: CASSQGAQSTYEQYF; CDR3nt: TGCGCCAGCAGCCAAGGAGCGCAGAGTACCTACGAGCAGTACTTC
abundance: .; d_gene: .; j_gene: TRBJ1-1; v_gene: TRBV12-3/TRBV12-4; CDR3aa: CASSFRMNTEAFF; CDR3nt: TGTGCCAGCAGTTTCAGGATGAACACTGAAGCTTTCTTT
abundance: few; d_gene: .; j_gene: TRBJ1-2; v_gene: TRBV5-1; CDR3aa: CASSVDKNYGYTF; CDR3nt: TGCGCCAGCAGCGTGGACAAAAACTATGGCTACACCTTC
abundance: .; d_gene: .; j_gene: TRBJ2-7; v_gene: TRBV14; CDR3aa: CASSQVVRLVFGEQYF; CDR3nt: TGTGCCAGCAGCCAAGTGGTCCGACTAGTTTTCGGCGAGCAGTACTTC
abundance: .; d_gene: .; j_gene: TRBJ2-3; v_gene: TRBV6-2/TRBV6-3; CDR3aa: CATESGTTDTQYF; CDR3nt: TGTGCCACCGAAAGCGGAACCACAGATACGCAGTATTTT
abundance: .; d_gene: TRBD1; j_gene: TRBJ1-3; v_gene: TRBV12-3/TRBV12-4; CDR3aa: CASGPGQGAGGNTIYF; CDR3nt: TGTGCCAGCGGCCCGGGACAGGGGGCCGGTGGAAACACCATATATTTT
abundance: .; d_gene: TRBD1; j_gene: TRBJ2-7; v_gene: TRBV28; CDR3aa: CASRTGGSSYEQYF; CDR3nt: TGTGCCAGCCGGACAGGAGGAAGCTCCTACGAGCAGTACTTC
abundance: .; d_gene: .; j_gene: TRBJ1-4; v_gene: TRBV6-2/TRBV6-3; CDR3aa: CASLGHRDFETNEKLFF; CDR3nt: TGTGCCAGCCTCGGACACCGGGATTTTGAAACTAATGAAAAACTGTTTTTT
abundance: .; d_gene: .; j_gene: TRBJ2-5; v_gene: TRBV5-1; CDR3aa: CASSGDQETQYF; CDR3nt: TGCGCCAGCAGCGGGGACCAAGAGACCCAGTACTTC
abundance: .; d_gene: TRBD2; j_gene: TRBJ2-1; v_gene: TRBV3-1; CDR3aa: CASSTGGNEQFF; CDR3nt: TGTGCCAGCAGCACGGGGGGAAATGAGCAGTTCTTC
abundance: .; d_gene: .; j_gene: TRBJ1-5; v_gene: TRBV4-3; CDR3aa: CASSQETGNQPQHF; CDR3nt: TGCGCCAGCAGCCAGGAGACAGGCAATCAGCCCCAGCATTTT
abundance: few; d_gene: .; j_gene: TRBJ1-1; v_gene: TRBV11-2; CDR3aa: CASSLAGRGTEAFF; CDR3nt: TGTGCCAGCAGCTTGGCAGGAAGGGGCACTGAAGCTTTCTTT
abundance: few; d_gene: .; j_gene: TRBJ2-5; v_gene: TRBV6-5; CDR3aa: CASSHQWAGEETQYF; CDR3nt: TGTGCCAGCAGTCACCAGTGGGCAGGGGAAGAGACCCAGTACTTC